This T cell receptor beta chain comes out of a study of blood T cell repertoires in COVID-19. Overall study context: COVID-19 samples, acute and convalescent, were from the United States, Italy and Spain. Sources were T cells, B-cell-depleted T cells, or PBMCs; the material itself was cDNA or gDNA.

Seattle's enrolled individuals joined amid active infection and were then monitored longitudinally. Original data processing: For nucleated cells, counts were estimated from reference gene primer amplification. Sequencing used immunoSEQ multiplex PCR; TCRdb keeps in-frame clones, though not all of them. The V and J calls and clone size were taken over from that table, and D and trimming were inferred from the DNA. The table records 230,000 or so clones, about four fifths of them present only once. Trimming pared 3 bases from V and 3 bases from J, leaving 14 bases between. The CDR3 sequence is 15 residues long. Germline lookup yields CDR1 LNHNV and CDR2 YYDKDF (reference sequence).

Sequenced input: peripheral blood. The chain uses TRBV15 and TRBJ1-2; unclear D gene. This clonotype was obtained from a woman older than 75 with COVID-19, enrolled during active disease. This CDR3 reads CATSSAGRRDYGYTF. For the CDR3, the DNA is TGTGCCACCAGCAGCGCTGGAAGGAGAGACTATGGCTACACCTTC.